These 8 T cell receptor beta chains share one sample of origin, sequenced in a study of technical replicates of blood from several donors. The data were produced by immunoSEQ multiplex PCR, yet TCRdb's version contains in-frame clones alone and is incomplete. The repertoire consists of tens of thousands of clones, with about 96% occurring once and the leading ten covering roughly 0.35%. The sample comprised T cells isolated from PBMCs. The receptors were gathered from a human donor in good health.

This chain uses TRBV5-1 with TRBJ2-1, with a weak D call TRBD2 (6 bases). CDR1 and CDR2 (germline): SGHRS, YFSETQ. With 4 bases removed from V and 2 bases from J, the gap between germline ends came to 16 bases. CDR3 length: 16 amino acids. CDR3 protein: CASSLGSGGTYNEQFF. The DNA of the CDR3 is TGCGCCAGCAGCCTAGGTAGCGGAGGGACCTACAATGAGCAGTTCTTC.

This chain connects TRBV5-1 to TRBJ2-7; TRBD1 might be the D (5 bases). The CDR3 runs to 13 residues. Germline lookup yields CDR1 SGHRS and CDR2 YFSETQ. Between the trimmed V and J ends, which lost 5 bases and 6 bases, there was a span of 15 bases. CDR3 nucleotides: TGCGCCAGCAGGTCAGGGTCGATATCCGAGCAGTACTTC. Translating it yields CASRSGSISEQYF.

The chain is built from TRBV27 and TRBJ2-7; possibly TRBD1 for D (5 bases). The CDR3 totals 15 residues. Germline lookup yields CDR1 MNHEY and CDR2 SMNVEV (reference sequence). Trimming pared 1 base from V and 5 bases from J, leaving 15 bases between. CDR3 loop: CASSLYRQGSHEQYF. CDR3 bases: TGTGCCAGCAGTTTATATCGCCAGGGATCCCACGAGCAGTACTTC.

This chain uses TRBV11-3 with TRBJ2-7, with D possibly TRBD2 on 6 matching bases. The germline V gene has CDR1 SGHNT and CDR2 YENEEA. The CDR3 loop spans 12 amino acids. V dropped 4 bases and J dropped 5 bases, with 9 bases sitting between them. The CDR3 protein is CASSSGGDEQYF. CDR3 in DNA: TGTGCCAGCAGCTCCGGGGGTGACGAGCAGTACTTC.

This chain uses TRBV19 with TRBJ2-2, with 7 bases lining up with TRBD2. There are 16 residues in the CDR3. Trimming took 3 bases from V and 0 from J; bases not matched to a gene: 4. CDR1 and CDR2 (germline): LNHDA, SQIVND (reference sequence). CDR3 coding DNA: TGTGCCAGTAGTATTCTAGCGGACGCGAACACCGGGGAGCTGTTTTTT. Its protein is CASSILADANTGELFF.

The rearrangement uses TRBV5-6 and TRBJ2-1, with 8 bases matching TRBD1. The junction had 6 bases not matched to a gene; V was cut back by 0 bases and J by 4 bases. CDR1 is SGHDT, CDR2 YYEEEE, per germline. CDR3 size: 16 residues. CDR3 sequence reads: CASSLGAGGTYNEQFF. In DNA form, the CDR3 reads TGTGCCAGCAGCTTGGGGGCAGGGGGCACGTACAATGAGCAGTTCTTC.

V is TRBV7-8 and J is TRBJ2-7; perhaps TRBD2 as D (5 bases). Trimming cost V 1 base and J 2 bases, with 9 bases left between them. The length of the CDR3 is 14 residues. From germline, CDR1 is SGHVS and CDR2 FQNEAQ. Here the CDR3 DNA reads TGTGCCAGCAGCTTAGTCGGGGTTACCTACGAGCAGTACTTC. Translating it yields CASSLVGVTYEQYF. The complete variable domain, with remaining parts taken from reference TRBV7-8 and TRBJ2-7, reads GAGVSQSPRYKVAKRGQDVALRCDPISGHVSLFWYQQALGQGPEFLTYFQNEAQLDKSGLPSDRFFAERPEGSVSTLKIQRTQQEDSAVYLCASSLVGVTYEQYFGPGTRLTVT.

This clone was seen once. This chain links TRBV5-1 with TRBJ2-3; D gene uncertain. CDR3 size: 14 residues. CDR1 SGHRS and CDR2 YFSETQ come from the germline V gene. Trimming removed 5 bases from V and 1 base from J, with 11 bases in between. CDR3 region: CASRVQEGTDTQYF. The CDR3 coding sequence is TGCGCCAGCAGGGTACAAGAAGGCACAGATACGCAGTATTTT. Combining the CDR3 with reference TRBV5-1 and TRBJ2-3 gives the whole variable domain KAGVTQTPRYLIKTRGQQVTLSCSPISGHRSVSWYQQTPGQGLQFLFEYFSETQRNKGNFPGRFSGRQFSNSRSEMNVSTLELGDSALYLCASRVQEGTDTQYFGPGTRLTVL.